These 25 T cell receptor beta chains originate from one sample sequenced in a study of blood T cell repertoires in COVID-19. The protocol was immunoSEQ multiplex PCR, while the TCRdb copy is restricted to in-frame clones and leaves out a portion. The data hold 15,000 to 20,000 clones, with around 92% observed a single time. Sequencing was done on a sample of peripheral blood. All receptors come from a human donor in a cohort sampled during active COVID-19.

The chain recombines TRBV19 with TRBJ2-7; no clear D. V lost 5 bases to trimming and J lost 5 bases, with 13 bases between them. Germline lookup yields CDR1 LNHDA and CDR2 SQIVND (reference sequence). The CDR3 is 13 residues long. Here the CDR3 reads CASSSLGLDEQYF. CDR3 nucleotide sequence: TGTGCCAGTAGTTCCCTTGGGCTGGACGAGCAGTACTTC.

The chain carries TRBV28 and TRBJ2-7; 12 bases line up with TRBD1. Per the germline V gene, CDR1 is MDHEN and CDR2 is SYDVKM. The CDR3 length is 15 residues. V was pared by 8 bases and J by 5 bases, with 10 bases of the junction left unmatched. For the CDR3, the DNA is TGTGCCAGCGAAGACTCCGGGACAGGGGGCGACGAGCAGTACTTC. Translated: CASEDSGTGGDEQYF.

J is TRBJ2-3 and V is TRBV3-1 (or the pseudogene TRBV3-2); no clear D. Trimming took 0 bases from V and 2 from J, leaving 6 bases between them. The germline gives CDR1 LGHDT, CDR2 YNNKEL (reference sequence). This CDR3 has 14 amino acids. CDR3 DNA sequence: TGTGCCAGCAGCCAAGATTCTTACACAGATACGCAGTATTTT. It encodes CASSQDSYTDTQYF.

The V gene is TRBV6-5, the J gene TRBJ2-1; 8 bases are a match to TRBD1. CDR3 length: 15 residues. Per germline, CDR1 MNHEY and CDR2 SVGAGI. V was clipped by 7 bases and J by 0 bases; unmatched bases: 5. CDR3 sequence (DNA): TGTGCCAGCATGGACAGGGACGCCTCCTACAATGAGCAGTTCTTC. Translated: CASMDRDASYNEQFF.

The V call is TRBV6-2 or TRBV6-3, the J call TRBJ2-7; tentatively, D is TRBD2 (6 bases). V lost 6 bases and J 3 bases, leaving 9 bases between the germline ends. The CDR3 has 12 amino acids. The germline V gene has CDR1 MNHEY and CDR2 SVGEGT. This chain's CDR3 is CASSSTSYEQYF. CDR3 nucleotide sequence: TGTGCCAGCAGCTCGACTAGCTACGAGCAGTACTTC.

The J gene is TRBJ1-2, the V gene TRBV6-5; TRBD1 aligns across 8 bases. The germline V gene has CDR1 MNHEY and CDR2 SVGAGI. The trim removed 3 bases at V and 8 bases at J, leaving 5 bases unmatched. The CDR3 sequence is 13 residues long. The CDR3 loop reads CASSYQGAEGYTF. CDR3 DNA sequence: TGTGCCAGCAGTTATCAGGGGGCGGAAGGCTACACCTTC.

The table lists this clone with a count of one. The rearrangement joins TRBV5-4 to TRBJ2-5, with 14 bases identical to TRBD2. The CDR3 is made up of 18 amino acids. V shed 9 bases, J shed 5 bases, and the junction held 18 bases outside the gene matches. Germline V gives CDR1 SGHNT, CDR2 YYREEE (reference sequence). The CDR3 DNA reads TGTGCCACCAACACAGTGGGACTAGCGGGAGCCGAGGGTGAGACCCAGTACTTC. It yields the protein CATNTVGLAGAEGETQYF. The complete variable domain, with remaining parts taken from reference TRBV5-4 and TRBJ2-5, reads ETGVTQSPTHLIKTRGQQVTLRCSSQSGHNTVSWYQQALGQGPQFIFQYYREEENGRGNFPPRFSGLQFPNYSSELNVNALELDDSALYLCATNTVGLAGAEGETQYFGPGTRLLVL.

The CDR3 here is CASSSQGYVGYTF. In DNA form, the CDR3 reads TGTGCCAGCAGCTCACAGGGATATGTAGGCTACACCTTC. The chain combines TRBV27 with TRBJ1-2; D possibly corresponds to TRBD1 (6 bases). The CDR3 runs to 13 residues. CDR1 and CDR2 from the germline V gene are MNHEY and SMNVEV (reference sequence). V lost 6 bases and J lost 8, with 16 bases in between.

The chain's CDR3 is CASSESTTNEQYF. CDR3 sequence (DNA): TGTGCCAGCAGCGAAAGTACAACCAACGAGCAGTACTTC. The chain carries TRBV9 and TRBJ2-7; D unclear. Trimming removed 3 bases at V and 5 bases at J, with 12 bases between. The CDR3 covers 13 residues. The germline V gene encodes CDR1 SGDLS and CDR2 YYNGEE.

V gene TRBV9 combines with J gene TRBJ2-2; D is unresolved. Trimming left V 0 bases short and J 3 bases short, with 3 bases between. Germline V gives CDR1 SGDLS, CDR2 YYNGEE. The CDR3 runs 13 residues. CDR3 nucleotide sequence: TGTGCCAGCAGCGTAGCCTACACCGGGGAGCTGTTTTTT. Amino acid sequence: CASSVAYTGELFF.

This chain links TRBV19 with TRBJ1-2, with TRBD1 as a possible D gene (5 bases). Germline values: CDR1 LNHDA, CDR2 SQIVND (reference sequence). The CDR3 is 12 residues long. Trimming pared 9 bases from V and 7 bases from J, leaving 15 bases between. CDR3 sequence: CASQGTLRGYTF. CDR3 nucleotide sequence: TGTGCCAGCCAGGGAACCTTACGTGGCTACACCTTC.

The V gene is TRBV7-6, the J gene TRBJ2-7; D perhaps matches TRBD1 (5 bases). The CDR3 consists of 14 residues. Between the trimmed V and J ends, which lost 5 bases and 3 bases, there was a span of 14 bases. Germline CDR1 SGHVS, CDR2 FNYEAQ. The CDR3 sequence is CASSASGQGYEQYF. Written as DNA, the CDR3 is TGTGCCAGCAGCGCATCAGGTCAGGGCTACGAGCAGTACTTC.

The chain couples TRBV28 to TRBJ2-7; 9 bases fit TRBD1. CDR3 length: 16 amino acids. Trimming cost V 6 bases and J 3 bases; bases outside gene matches: 12. CDR1 is MDHEN and CDR2 is SYDVKM in the germline V gene. CDR3 in amino acids: CASSQTKNRGLYEQYF. The CDR3 bases are TGTGCCAGCAGCCAGACAAAAAACAGGGGGCTCTACGAGCAGTACTTC.

The V gene is TRBV6-5, the J gene TRBJ2-2; 7 nucleotides line up with TRBD1. The CDR3 extends over 15 amino acids. The ends lost 0 bases at V and 6 bases at J; junction bases unmatched: 4. Germline assignment: CDR1 MNHEY and CDR2 SVGAGI. CDR3 sequence: CASSYSTGVPGELFF. The CDR3 DNA reads as TGTGCCAGCAGTTACTCTACAGGGGTACCCGGGGAGCTGTTTTTT.

CDR3 sequence (DNA): TGTGCCAGCAAAGACAGGGGGCTGGATGAGCAGTTCTTC. Translation: CASKDRGLDEQFF. The chain joins TRBV2 to TRBJ2-1; 10 nucleotides match TRBD1. V was pared by 7 bases and J by 8 bases, with 5 bases of the junction left unmatched. Germline V gives CDR1 SNHLY, CDR2 FYNNEI. The CDR3 length is 13 residues.

This clone showed up just once. V gene TRBV11-2 combines with J gene TRBJ1-6; 7 bases align to TRBD1. CDR1 and CDR2 from the germline V gene are SGHAT and FQNNGV. The CDR3 runs to 16 residues. The J segment lost 4 bases and the V segment lost 1 base, leaving 4 bases of the junction unmatched. The CDR3 sequence: CASSLAGQLYNSPLHF. Here the CDR3 DNA reads TGTGCCAGCAGCTTAGCGGGACAGTTGTATAATTCACCCCTCCACTTT.

This chain joins TRBV12-3 or TRBV12-4 and TRBJ1-1, with unresolved D. The V and J ends lost 6 bases and 4 bases respectively, with 12 bases between them. CDR3 length: 13 residues. CDR3 sequence: CASRDREATEAFF. DNA of the CDR3: TGTGCCAGCAGGGACCGGGAGGCCACTGAAGCTTTCTTT.

V gene TRBV23-1 combines with J gene TRBJ1-4, with TRBD1 as a possible D gene (5 bases). TRBV23-1 is an open reading frame whose function is uncertain. The V end lost 2 bases, the J end lost 2 bases, and 27 bases lay between the germline ends. The CDR3 totals 21 residues. This CDR3 is CASSQPSSGLLYGITNEKLFF. CDR3 coding DNA: TGCGCCAGCAGTCAACCGTCTTCAGGGTTACTTTACGGTATTACTAATGAAAAACTGTTTTTT.

This rearrangement joins TRBV7-9 to TRBJ2-7; TRBD2 matches 7 bases. Trimming cost V 2 bases and J 6 bases; bases outside gene matches: 4. Per the germline V gene, CDR1 is SEHNR and CDR2 is FQNEAQ (reference sequence). The CDR3 length is 13 residues. The CDR3 DNA reads TGTGCCAGCAGCTTAAGGTCGGGGGGCGAGCAGTACTTC. Translation: CASSLRSGGEQYF.

The chain joins TRBV6-5 to TRBJ1-1; TRBD1 matches 11 bases. Germline V lookup: CDR1 MNHEY, CDR2 SVGAGI. This CDR3 has 14 residues. After removal of 6 bases from V and 5 bases from J, the junction contained 5 bases not matched to a gene. In DNA, the CDR3 is TGTGCCAGCAGAGGCCGGGACAGGGGGACTGAAGCTTTCTTT. Translated: CASRGRDRGTEAFF.

This rearrangement joins TRBV12-3 or TRBV12-4 to TRBJ1-2; D is ambiguous. This CDR3 has 12 amino acids. The V gene lost 5 bases and the J gene lost 5 bases, with 9 bases spanning the gap. The CDR3 DNA reads TGTGCCAGCAGTCCGACTGATTATGGCTACACCTTC. Encoded protein: CASSPTDYGYTF.

This chain links TRBV9 with TRBJ2-1; 7 nucleotides match TRBD2. Unmatched junction bases numbered 7, after V lost 3 bases and J lost 4 bases. This CDR3 contains 15 residues. The germline V gene encodes CDR1 SGDLS and CDR2 YYNGEE. DNA of the CDR3: TGTGCCAGCAGCGCGAGCGGGGAACGGTACAATGAGCAGTTCTTC. Protein product: CASSASGERYNEQFF.

This rearrangement joins TRBV28 to TRBJ2-7; D remains unclear. Germline V gene lookup returns CDR1 MDHEN and CDR2 SYDVKM. Trimming took 2 bases from V and 3 from J, leaving 2 bases between them. The CDR3 length is 11 residues. CDR3 protein: CASSLHYEQYF. Written as DNA, the CDR3 is TGTGCCAGCAGTTTACACTACGAGCAGTACTTC. Full variable domain (outside the CDR3, taken from reference TRBV28 and TRBJ2-7): DVKVTQSSRYLVKRTGEKVFLECVQDMDHENMFWYRQDPGLGLRLIYFSYDVKMKEKGDIPEGYSVSREKKERFSLILESASTNQTSMYLCASSLHYEQYFGPGTRLTVT.

The V gene is TRBV6-2 or TRBV6-3, the J gene TRBJ2-1; 7 bases match TRBD1. CDR1 is MNHEY and CDR2 is SVGEGT in the germline V gene. There are 20 residues in the CDR3. Trimming at V came to 4 bases and at J to 0 bases, leaving 18 bases not matched to a gene. CDR3 loop: CASSWGNNRGPRSSYNEQFF. The CDR3 region has the DNA TGTGCCAGCAGTTGGGGGAACAACAGGGGTCCAAGGAGCTCCTACAATGAGCAGTTCTTC.

V usage is TRBV18 and J usage is TRBJ1-5, with TRBD1 as a possible D gene (5 bases). CDR1 and CDR2 from the germline V gene are KGHSH and LQKENI. There are 14 residues in the CDR3. V lost 6 bases and J 4 bases, leaving 13 bases between the germline ends. The CDR3 reads CASSLTGGNQPQHF. CDR3 bases: TGTGCCAGCTCTCTAACGGGGGGGAATCAGCCCCAGCATTTT.